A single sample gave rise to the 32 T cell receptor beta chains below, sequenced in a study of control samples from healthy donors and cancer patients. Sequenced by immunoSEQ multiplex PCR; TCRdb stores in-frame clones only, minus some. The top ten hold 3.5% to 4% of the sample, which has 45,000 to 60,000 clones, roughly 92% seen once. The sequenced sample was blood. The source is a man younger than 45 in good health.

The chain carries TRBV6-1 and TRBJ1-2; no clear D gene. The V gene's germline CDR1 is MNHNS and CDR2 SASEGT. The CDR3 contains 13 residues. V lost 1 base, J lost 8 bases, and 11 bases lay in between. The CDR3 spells CASSEVSTGGYTF. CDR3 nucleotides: TGTGCCAGCAGTGAAGTCTCCACGGGCGGCTACACCTTC.

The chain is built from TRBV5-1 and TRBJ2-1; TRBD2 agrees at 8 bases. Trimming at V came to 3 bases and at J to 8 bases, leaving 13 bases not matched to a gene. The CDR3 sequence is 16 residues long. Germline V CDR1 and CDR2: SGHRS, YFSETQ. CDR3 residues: CASSWGGLEGGDEQFF. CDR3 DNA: TGCGCCAGCAGCTGGGGGGGACTAGAGGGCGGCGATGAGCAGTTCTTC.

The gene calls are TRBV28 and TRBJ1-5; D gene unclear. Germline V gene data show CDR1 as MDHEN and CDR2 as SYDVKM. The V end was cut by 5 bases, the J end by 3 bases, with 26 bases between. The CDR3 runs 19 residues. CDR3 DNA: TGTGCCAGCAGTCTGCCTCGTTACATTCGCCGTCATATCAATCAGCCCCAGCATTTT. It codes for CASSLPRYIRRHINQPQHF.

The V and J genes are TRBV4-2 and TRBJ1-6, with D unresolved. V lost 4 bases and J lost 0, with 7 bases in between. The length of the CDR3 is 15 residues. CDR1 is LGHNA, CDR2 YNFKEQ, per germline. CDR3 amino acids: CASSPLSSYNSPLHF. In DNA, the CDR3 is TGTGCCAGCAGCCCGTTGAGCTCCTATAATTCACCCCTCCACTTT.

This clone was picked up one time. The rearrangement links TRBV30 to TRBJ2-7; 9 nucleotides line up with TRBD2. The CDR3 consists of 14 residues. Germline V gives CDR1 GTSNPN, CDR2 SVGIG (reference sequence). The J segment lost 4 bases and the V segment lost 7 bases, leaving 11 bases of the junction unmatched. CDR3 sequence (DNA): TGTGCCTCGGGTCCTAGCGGGGATTATTACGAGCAGTACTTC. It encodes CASGPSGDYYEQYF.

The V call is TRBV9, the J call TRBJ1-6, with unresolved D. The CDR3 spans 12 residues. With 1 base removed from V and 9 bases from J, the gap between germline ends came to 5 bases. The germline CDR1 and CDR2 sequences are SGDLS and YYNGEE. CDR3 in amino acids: CASSVNSSPLHF. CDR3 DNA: TGTGCCAGCAGCGTAAACTCTTCACCCCTCCACTTT.

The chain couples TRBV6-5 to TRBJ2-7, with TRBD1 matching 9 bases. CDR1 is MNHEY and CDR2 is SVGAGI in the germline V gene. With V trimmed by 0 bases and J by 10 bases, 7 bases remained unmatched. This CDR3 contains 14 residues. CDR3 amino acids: CASSYSGTGSTQYF. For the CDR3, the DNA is TGTGCCAGCAGTTACTCCGGGACAGGGAGTACTCAGTACTTC.

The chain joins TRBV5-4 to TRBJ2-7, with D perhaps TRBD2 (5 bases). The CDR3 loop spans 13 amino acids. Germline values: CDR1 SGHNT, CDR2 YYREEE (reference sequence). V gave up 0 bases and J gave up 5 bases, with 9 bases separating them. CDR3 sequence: CASSLADGDEQYF. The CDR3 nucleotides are TGTGCCAGCAGCTTGGCGGACGGGGACGAGCAGTACTTC.

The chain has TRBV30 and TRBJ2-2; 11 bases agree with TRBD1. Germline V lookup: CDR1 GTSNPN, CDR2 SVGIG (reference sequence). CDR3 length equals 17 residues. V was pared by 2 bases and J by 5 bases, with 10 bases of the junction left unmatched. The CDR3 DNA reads TGTGCCTGGAGTCGCGGACAGGGGGCTGCGAGGACCGGGGAGCTGTTTTTT. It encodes CAWSRGQGAARTGELFF.

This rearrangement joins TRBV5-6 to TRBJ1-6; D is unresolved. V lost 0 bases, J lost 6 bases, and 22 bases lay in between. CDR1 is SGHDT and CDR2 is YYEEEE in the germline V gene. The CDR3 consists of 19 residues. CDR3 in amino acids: CASSLAADTYPWGNSPLHF. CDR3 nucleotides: TGTGCCAGCAGCTTGGCGGCAGACACTTATCCCTGGGGTAATTCACCCCTCCACTTT.

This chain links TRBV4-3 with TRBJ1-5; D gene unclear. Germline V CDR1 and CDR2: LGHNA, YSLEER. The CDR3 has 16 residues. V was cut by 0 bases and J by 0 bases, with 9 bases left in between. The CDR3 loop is CASSQESAGSNQPQHF. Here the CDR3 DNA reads TGCGCCAGCAGCCAAGAAAGCGCCGGTAGCAATCAGCCCCAGCATTTT.

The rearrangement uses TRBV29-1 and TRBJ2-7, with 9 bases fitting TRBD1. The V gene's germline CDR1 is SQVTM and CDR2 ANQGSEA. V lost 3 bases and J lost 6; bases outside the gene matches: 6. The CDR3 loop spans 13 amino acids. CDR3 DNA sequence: TGCAGCGTTGATGGGACAGGGAGCGGCGAGCAGTACTTC. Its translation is CSVDGTGSGEQYF.

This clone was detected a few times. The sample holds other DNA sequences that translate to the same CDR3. CDR3 region: CASSELAGGQETQYF. DNA for the CDR3: TGTGCCAGCAGTGAACTAGCGGGAGGGCAAGAGACCCAGTACTTC. The gene calls are TRBV6-1 and TRBJ2-5; TRBD2 agrees at 12 bases. The germline V gene encodes CDR1 MNHNS and CDR2 SASEGT. The J segment lost 2 bases and the V segment lost 2 bases, leaving 0 bases of the junction unmatched. CDR3 length: 15 residues.

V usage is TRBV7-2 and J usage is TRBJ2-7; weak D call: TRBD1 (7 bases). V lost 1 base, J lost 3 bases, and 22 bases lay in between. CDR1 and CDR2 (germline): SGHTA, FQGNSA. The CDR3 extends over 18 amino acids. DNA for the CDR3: TGTGCCAGCAGCTTAGTAGGGGGGACCGGGACAGCCAACTACGAGCAGTACTTC. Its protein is CASSLVGGTGTANYEQYF.

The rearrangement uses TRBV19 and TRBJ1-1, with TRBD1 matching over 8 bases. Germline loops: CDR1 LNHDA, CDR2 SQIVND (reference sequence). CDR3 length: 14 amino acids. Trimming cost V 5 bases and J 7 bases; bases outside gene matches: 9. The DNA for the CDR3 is TGTGCCAGTAGTCTTGCCGGGACAGGCCTTGAAGCTTTCTTT. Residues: CASSLAGTGLEAFF.

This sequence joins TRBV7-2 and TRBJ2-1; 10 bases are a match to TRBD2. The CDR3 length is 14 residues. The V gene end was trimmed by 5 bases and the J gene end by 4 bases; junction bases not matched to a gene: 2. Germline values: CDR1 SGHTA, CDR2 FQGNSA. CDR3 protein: CASSPGLAYNEQFF. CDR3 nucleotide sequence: TGTGCCAGCAGCCCGGGACTAGCGTACAATGAGCAGTTCTTC.

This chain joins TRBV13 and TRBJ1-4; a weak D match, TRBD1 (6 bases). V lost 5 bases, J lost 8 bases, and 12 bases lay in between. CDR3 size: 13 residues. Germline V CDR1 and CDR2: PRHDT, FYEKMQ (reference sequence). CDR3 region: CASSVERGEKLFF. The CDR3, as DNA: TGTGCCAGCAGCGTAGAGAGGGGGGAAAAACTGTTTTTT.

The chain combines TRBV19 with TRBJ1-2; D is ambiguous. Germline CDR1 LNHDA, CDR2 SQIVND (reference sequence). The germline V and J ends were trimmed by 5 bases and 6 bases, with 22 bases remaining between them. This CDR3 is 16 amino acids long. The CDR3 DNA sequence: TGTGCCAGTAGTTCCTTATACGTTACCTCGGTGGATGGCTACACCTTC. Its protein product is CASSSLYVTSVDGYTF. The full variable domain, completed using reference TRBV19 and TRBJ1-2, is DGGITQSPKYLFRKEGQNVTLSCEQNLNHDAMYWYRQDPGQGLRLIYYSQIVNDFQKGDIAEGYSVSREKKESFPLTVTSAQKNPTAFYLCASSSLYVTSVDGYTFGSGTRLTVV.

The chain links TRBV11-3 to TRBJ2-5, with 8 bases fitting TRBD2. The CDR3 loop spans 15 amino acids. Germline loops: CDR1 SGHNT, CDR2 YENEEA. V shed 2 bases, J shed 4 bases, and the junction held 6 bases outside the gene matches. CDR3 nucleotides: TGTGCCAGCAGCTTATATAGCGGGACCCTAGAGACCCAGTACTTC. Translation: CASSLYSGTLETQYF.

CDR3 sequence (DNA): TGTGCAAGTCGCTTAGAGAAGGGACTGAATGAAAAACTGTTTTTT. Amino acids: CASRLEKGLNEKLFF. V usage is TRBV12-2 and J usage is TRBJ1-4. TRBV12-2 is a pseudogene. This CDR3 region has 15 residues.

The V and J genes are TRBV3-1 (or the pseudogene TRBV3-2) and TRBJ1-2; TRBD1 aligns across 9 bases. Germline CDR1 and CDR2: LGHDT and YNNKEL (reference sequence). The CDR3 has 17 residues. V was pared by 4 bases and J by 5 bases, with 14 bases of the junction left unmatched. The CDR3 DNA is TGTGCCAGCAGCCCTGGACAGGGGTTATGGAGCTTTTATGGCTACACCTTC. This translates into CASSPGQGLWSFYGYTF.

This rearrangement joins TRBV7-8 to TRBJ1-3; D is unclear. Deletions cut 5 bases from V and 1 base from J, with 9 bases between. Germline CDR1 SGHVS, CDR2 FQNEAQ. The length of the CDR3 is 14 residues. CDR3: CASSGRVSGNTIYF. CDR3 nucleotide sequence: TGTGCCAGCAGCGGTAGGGTTTCTGGAAACACCATATATTTT.

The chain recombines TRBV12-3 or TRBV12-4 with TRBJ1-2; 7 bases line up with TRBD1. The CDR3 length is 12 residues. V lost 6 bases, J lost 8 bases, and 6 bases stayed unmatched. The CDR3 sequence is CASRTGVRGYTF. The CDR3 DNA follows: TGTGCCAGCAGAACAGGGGTAAGGGGCTACACCTTC.

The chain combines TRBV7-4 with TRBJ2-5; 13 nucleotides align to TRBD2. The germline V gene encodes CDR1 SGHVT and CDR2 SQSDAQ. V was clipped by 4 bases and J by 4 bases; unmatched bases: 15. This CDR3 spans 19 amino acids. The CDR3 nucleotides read TGTGCCAGCAGCTCGTTTATGACTAGCGGGAGGTCCCGGGGAGAGACCCAGTACTTC. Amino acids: CASSSFMTSGRSRGETQYF.

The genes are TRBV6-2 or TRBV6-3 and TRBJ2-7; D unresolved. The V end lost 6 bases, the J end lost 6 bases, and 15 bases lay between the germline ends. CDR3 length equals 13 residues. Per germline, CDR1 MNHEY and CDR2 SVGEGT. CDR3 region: CASSPDLWGEQYF. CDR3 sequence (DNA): TGTGCCAGCAGCCCCGACCTCTGGGGCGAGCAGTACTTC.

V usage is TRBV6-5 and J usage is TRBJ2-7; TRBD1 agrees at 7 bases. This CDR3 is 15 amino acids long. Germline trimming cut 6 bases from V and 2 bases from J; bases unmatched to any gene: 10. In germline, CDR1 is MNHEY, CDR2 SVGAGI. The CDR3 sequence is CASSHHRDRAYEQYF. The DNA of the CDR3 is TGTGCCAGCAGCCACCACCGGGACAGAGCCTACGAGCAGTACTTC.

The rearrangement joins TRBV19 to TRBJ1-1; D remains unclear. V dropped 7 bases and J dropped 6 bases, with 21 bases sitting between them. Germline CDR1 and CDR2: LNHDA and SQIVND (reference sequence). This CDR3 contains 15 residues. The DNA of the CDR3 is TGTGCCAGTATCCCAGGCGGTTTTCGAGTCGCTGAAGCTTTCTTT. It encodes CASIPGGFRVAEAFF.

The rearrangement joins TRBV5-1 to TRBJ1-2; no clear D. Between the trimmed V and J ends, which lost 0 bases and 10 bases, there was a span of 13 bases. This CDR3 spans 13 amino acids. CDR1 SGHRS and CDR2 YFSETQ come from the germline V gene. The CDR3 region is CASSLVPIEDYTF. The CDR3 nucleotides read TGCGCCAGCAGCTTGGTACCGATCGAGGACTACACCTTC.

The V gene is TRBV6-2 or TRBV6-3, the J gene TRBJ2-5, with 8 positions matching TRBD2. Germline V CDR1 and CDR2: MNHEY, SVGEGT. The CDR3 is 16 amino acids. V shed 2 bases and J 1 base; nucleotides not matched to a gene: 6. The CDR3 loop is CASSYLTSGGQETQYF. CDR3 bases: TGTGCCAGCAGTTACCTGACGAGCGGGGGCCAAGAGACCCAGTACTTC.

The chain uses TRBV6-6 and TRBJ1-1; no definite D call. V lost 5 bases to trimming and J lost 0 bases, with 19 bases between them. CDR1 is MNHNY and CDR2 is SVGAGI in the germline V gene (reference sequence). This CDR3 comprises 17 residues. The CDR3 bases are TGTGCCAGCAGTCCCCTAGGGAACAACATAATGAACACTGAAGCTTTCTTT. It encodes CASSPLGNNIMNTEAFF.

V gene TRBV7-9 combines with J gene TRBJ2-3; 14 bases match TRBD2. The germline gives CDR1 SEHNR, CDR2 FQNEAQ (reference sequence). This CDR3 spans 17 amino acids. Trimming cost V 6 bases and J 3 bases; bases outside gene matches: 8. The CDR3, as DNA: TGTGCCAGCAGACCACCGGGACTAGCGGGAGCTACAGATACGCAGTATTTT. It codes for CASRPPGLAGATDTQYF. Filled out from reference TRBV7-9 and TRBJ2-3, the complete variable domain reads DTGVSQNPRHKITKRGQNVTFRCDPISEHNRLYWYRQTLGQGPEFLTYFQNEAQLEKSRLLSDRFSAERPKGSFSTLEIQRTEQGDSAMYLCASRPPGLAGATDTQYFGPGTRLTVL.

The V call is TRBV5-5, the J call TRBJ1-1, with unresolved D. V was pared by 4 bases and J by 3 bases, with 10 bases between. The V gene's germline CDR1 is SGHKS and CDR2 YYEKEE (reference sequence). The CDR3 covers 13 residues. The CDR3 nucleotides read TGTGCCAGCAGCGTAGGTCCGGACACTGAAGCTTTCTTT. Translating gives CASSVGPDTEAFF.